Listed here are 20 T cell receptor beta chains from one sample, sequenced in a study of radiotherapy plus CTLA-4 blockade in lung cancer. Sequenced by immunoSEQ multiplex PCR; TCRdb stores in-frame clones only, minus some. The data hold tens of thousands of clones, with just under 85% observed a single time. This specimen was peripheral blood, taken from a patient treated with radiotherapy plus ipilimumab. These receptors all come from a human donor with non-small cell lung cancer whose response to radiotherapy plus ipilimumab could not be evaluated.

This chain connects TRBV5-8 to TRBJ1-2; 7 nucleotides match TRBD1. Unmatched junction bases numbered 8, after V lost 1 base and J lost 5 bases. Germline V gene data show CDR1 as SGHTS and CDR2 as YDEGEE. There are 15 residues in the CDR3. CDR3 in amino acids: CASSLRGQNEYGYTF. The CDR3 coding sequence is TGTGCCAGCAGCTTGCGGGGACAGAACGAGTATGGCTACACCTTC.

CDR3 region: CASSTIPGGEQYF. The CDR3 bases are TGTGCCAGCAGCACCATCCCGGGGGGCGAGCAGTACTTC. The V gene is TRBV9, the J gene TRBJ2-7; 7 bases fit TRBD2. After removal of 4 bases from V and 6 bases from J, the junction contained 7 bases not matched to a gene. This CDR3 contains 13 residues. Germline-derived CDR1 and CDR2 are SGDLS and YYNGEE.

The chain couples TRBV28 to TRBJ2-3; TRBD2 agrees at 10 bases. CDR1 is MDHEN, CDR2 SYDVKM, per germline. The junction had 10 bases not matched to a gene; V was cut back by 5 bases and J by 5 bases. CDR3 length: 16 residues. CDR3 sequence reads: CASSEPSGSGVDTQYF. CDR3 coding DNA: TGTGCCAGCAGTGAACCTAGCGGGAGTGGGGTAGATACGCAGTATTTT.

This clone was found once. The chain recombines TRBV7-2 with TRBJ2-7; 11 bases map to TRBD1. The CDR3 is 16 amino acids. The J segment lost 0 bases and the V segment lost 2 bases, leaving 3 bases of the junction unmatched. CDR1 is SGHTA, CDR2 FQGNSA, per germline. CDR3 nucleotide sequence: TGTGCCAGCAGCTTACTCGGACAGGGGGCCTCCTACGAGCAGTACTTC. It is translated as CASSLLGQGASYEQYF.

This clone was detected once. J is TRBJ1-4 and V is TRBV4-2, with D hard to call. V lost 0 bases and J lost 6, with 14 bases in between. Germline lookup yields CDR1 LGHNA and CDR2 YNFKEQ. The CDR3 is made up of 16 amino acids. The CDR3 coding sequence is TGTGCCAGCAGCCAAGATTCCAACAGCCACTATGAAAAACTGTTTTTT. This gives the protein CASSQDSNSHYEKLFF.

The chain links TRBV11-2 to TRBJ2-7, with D perhaps matching TRBD2 (6 bases). The germline gives CDR1 SGHAT, CDR2 FQNNGV. The CDR3 is made up of 16 amino acids. V lost 7 bases to trimming and J lost 2 bases, with 21 bases between them. The CDR3 DNA reads TGTGCCAGCACTCCCTACCCAGGGACGGGAGCCTACGAGCAGTACTTC. Protein product: CASTPYPGTGAYEQYF. The full variable domain, completed using reference TRBV11-2 and TRBJ2-7, is EAGVAQSPRYKIIEKRQSVAFWCNPISGHATLYWYQQILGQGPKLLIQFQNNGVVDDSQLPKDRFSAERLKGVDSTLKIQPAKLEDSAVYLCASTPYPGTGAYEQYFGPGTRLTVT.

By sample share, this clone is medium-sized. The CDR3 loop is CATSSGGQSYEQYF. As DNA, the CDR3 is TGTGCCACCAGCAGCGGCGGCCAATCCTACGAGCAGTACTTC. The chain recombines TRBV15 with TRBJ2-7; D is ambiguous. The germline CDR1 and CDR2 sequences are LNHNV and YYDKDF (reference sequence). The CDR3 runs to 14 residues. Trimming shortened V by 3 bases and J by 1 base, and 10 bases separated the two germline ends. The full variable domain, its missing parts supplied by reference TRBV15 and TRBJ2-7, is DAMVIQNPRYQVTQFGKPVTLSCSQTLNHNVMYWYQQKSSQAPKLLFHYYDKDFNNEADTPDNFQSRRPNTSFCFLDIRSPGLGDTAMYLCATSSGGQSYEQYFGPGTRLTVT.

The genes are TRBV15 and TRBJ2-3; D uncertain. The CDR3 loop spans 17 amino acids. Germline values: CDR1 LNHNV, CDR2 YYDKDF (reference sequence). Trimming cost V 0 bases and J 0 bases, with 13 bases left between them. The CDR3, as DNA: TGTGCCACCAGCAGAGATTGGGCGCCGATGAGCACAGATACGCAGTATTTT. It is translated as CATSRDWAPMSTDTQYF.

The chain links TRBV5-6 to TRBJ1-5, with 7 bases matching TRBD1. CDR3 length: 16 amino acids. V dropped 5 bases and J dropped 3; count of bases not matched to a gene: 11. Germline V gene lookup returns CDR1 SGHDT and CDR2 YYEEEE. The CDR3 DNA reads TGTGCCAGCAGTACCTATAGGACAGGACTCAATCAGCCCCAGCATTTT. Encoded protein: CASSTYRTGLNQPQHF.

Turning to this clone: This CDR3 is also generated by other DNA sequences in the sample. The J gene is TRBJ1-1, the V gene TRBV5-1; 9 bases match TRBD1. V shed 5 bases and J 5 bases; nucleotides not matched to a gene: 7. Germline V gene sequence: CDR1 SGHRS, CDR2 YFSETQ. The CDR3 extends over 14 amino acids. The CDR3 sequence: CASSSDRGGTEAFF. The CDR3 nucleotides read TGCGCCAGCAGTTCGGACAGGGGCGGGACTGAAGCTTTCTTT.

The chain links TRBV6-1 to TRBJ1-5, with D uncertain. V lost 6 bases and J lost 3, with 12 bases in between. The CDR3 has 14 amino acids. Germline V gene data show CDR1 as MNHNS and CDR2 as SASEGT. The CDR3 DNA follows: TGTGCCAGCAGCCTTAGAGGGATCAATCAGCCCCAGCATTTT. Protein sequence: CASSLRGINQPQHF.

The chain uses TRBV4-1 and TRBJ2-7, with 11 bases aligning to TRBD2. CDR1 is MGHRA and CDR2 is YSYEKL in the germline V gene. The CDR3 loop spans 15 amino acids. Unmatched junction bases numbered 4, after V lost 0 bases and J lost 6 bases. The CDR3: CASSQDLAGGSEQYF. The CDR3 nucleotides are TGCGCCAGCAGCCAAGATCTAGCGGGAGGCAGCGAGCAGTACTTC.

The chain carries TRBV4-2 and TRBJ2-3, with D maybe TRBD1 (5 bases). Trimming pared 1 base from V and 3 bases from J, leaving 17 bases between. This CDR3 spans 17 amino acids. The germline V gene has CDR1 LGHNA and CDR2 YNFKEQ. CDR3 in amino acids: CASSQVRSRELTDTQYF. The CDR3 nucleotides read TGTGCCAGCAGCCAAGTAAGGTCCAGGGAACTAACAGATACGCAGTATTTT.

V is TRBV2 and J is TRBJ2-2; D perhaps matches TRBD2 (6 bases). V was trimmed by 6 bases and J by 0 bases, leaving 17 bases between them. The CDR3 runs to 17 residues. Germline V gives CDR1 SNHLY, CDR2 FYNNEI. The CDR3 DNA sequence: TGTGCCAGCAGCGCCCAATCGGGACTGGCGAACACCGGGGAGCTGTTTTTT. This gives the protein CASSAQSGLANTGELFF.

This clone appeared a few times. The chain employs TRBV11-3 and TRBJ1-2; TRBD1 is a possible D gene (5 bases). The germline V gene encodes CDR1 SGHNT and CDR2 YENEEA. V was trimmed by 5 bases and J by 0 bases, leaving 22 bases between them. The CDR3 consists of 18 residues. CDR3 sequence reads: CASSRAPNRSPTNYGYTF. DNA of the CDR3: TGTGCCAGCAGCAGAGCGCCCAACAGGTCCCCGACTAACTATGGCTACACCTTC.

This chain connects TRBV6-5 to TRBJ1-3; TRBD1 is a possible D gene (6 bases). The V gene's germline CDR1 is MNHEY and CDR2 SVGAGI. The CDR3 has 14 residues. Trimming shortened V by 6 bases and J by 4 bases, and 13 bases separated the two germline ends. The CDR3 nucleotides read TGTGCCAGCAGCCAAACAGGGTTCGGAAACACCATATATTTT. The encoded protein is CASSQTGFGNTIYF.

This clone was seen only a few times. V usage is TRBV6-6 and J usage is TRBJ2-7, with 8 bases matching TRBD1. CDR1 and CDR2 (germline): MNHNY, SVGAGI (reference sequence). CDR3 size: 15 residues. J was trimmed by 3 bases and V by 5 bases; bases with no gene match: 9. DNA of the CDR3: TGTGCCAGCAGTGCGACGACAGGGGCGATCTACGAGCAGTACTTC. Its translation: CASSATTGAIYEQYF.

This clone came up once. The chain employs TRBV28 and TRBJ2-1; TRBD2 matches at 14 bases. CDR3 length: 18 residues. Germline assignment: CDR1 MDHEN and CDR2 SYDVKM. With 6 bases clipped from V and 0 bases from J, the junction kept 7 bases outside the gene matches. The CDR3: CASRGLAGGLSSYNEQFF. The CDR3 DNA reads TGTGCCAGCAGAGGACTAGCGGGAGGCCTCAGCTCCTACAATGAGCAGTTCTTC.

V is TRBV6-6 and J is TRBJ2-1; tentatively, D is TRBD1 (5 bases). Germline V lookup: CDR1 MNHNY, CDR2 SVGAGI (reference sequence). Deletions cut 6 bases from V and 10 bases from J, with 19 bases between. This CDR3 contains 14 residues. The CDR3 coding sequence is TGTGCCAGCAGGACCAAGACAGAATCTCGGGAGCAGTTCTTC. Residues: CASRTKTESREQFF.

The rearrangement joins TRBV28 to TRBJ2-7; D possibly corresponds to TRBD1 (6 bases). CDR3 length equals 13 residues. From germline, CDR1 is MDHEN and CDR2 SYDVKM. V was trimmed by 4 bases and J by 6 bases, leaving 13 bases between them. CDR3 sequence: CASSSGQIPEQYF. CDR3 nucleotides: TGTGCCAGCAGTTCAGGACAGATCCCCGAGCAGTACTTC. Drawing the rest from reference TRBV28 and TRBJ2-7, the complete variable domain is DVKVTQSSRYLVKRTGEKVFLECVQDMDHENMFWYRQDPGLGLRLIYFSYDVKMKEKGDIPEGYSVSREKKERFSLILESASTNQTSMYLCASSSGQIPEQYFGPGTRLTVT.